A few counts support the clone carrying this T cell receptor beta chain. The entry originates in a study of T cell repertoires in cytomegalovirus infection. Losses at the gene ends were 5 bases for V and 7 bases for J; bases not matched to a gene: 9. CDR3 size: 16 residues. TCRdb called the reads again in MiXCR, with one record for every CDR3 protein. Here the sample spans around 320,000 distinct CDR3 sequences, 9% to 9.5% being singletons. This TCR derives from a human donor in good health (CMV status not recorded). Some clones in this sample may be carry-over from other donors' samples. Input material: PBMCs. The chain uses TRBV12-3 or TRBV12-4 and TRBJ1-6; 9 nucleotides line up with TRBD1. The CDR3 loop reads CASSGGQGNLNSPLHF. The DNA of the CDR3 is TGTGCCAGCAGTGGCGGACAGGGGAACTTGAATTCACCCCTCCACTTT.